This TCR beta chain was observed in a study of cytomegalovirus exposure and HLA in healthy donors. The PCR used 60 Vbeta and 13 Jbeta primers. Produced via immunoSEQ multiplex PCR; TCRdb's table is partial and in-frame only. The sample has roughly 200,000 clones; approximately 86% are singletons. The CDR3 spans 16 residues. Germline lookup yields CDR1 SGHVS and CDR2 FNYEAQ. V was cut by 4 bases and J by 7 bases, with 22 bases left in between. The chain combines TRBV7-6 with TRBJ1-2, with D tentatively TRBD1 (5 bases). The sample comprised PBMCs. This receptor was taken from a woman in her twenties or thirties in good health and CMV-seronegative. CDR3 region: CASSSLAGRRETGYTF. In nucleotides, the CDR3 is TGTGCCAGCAGCTCCCTAGCGGGACGCAGGGAAACTGGCTACACCTTC.